The clone carrying this T cell receptor (beta chain) occurred a few times. No antigen is known for it. Exclusion applied to patients with autoimmune disease history or systemic immunosuppression. Clones were sequenced by immunoSEQ multiplex PCR, and TCRdb holds only the in-frame ones, with some missing. The data hold around 38,000 clones, with about 81% observed a single time. This entry is derived from a study of OX40 agonist ivuxolimab in advanced cancers. Overall study results and limits: With doses of 0.1-3.0 mg/kg, partial responders showed among the lowest clonal expansion. Relative to CD4+ cells, CD8+ T cells on average had more expanded clones.

Between the trimmed V and J ends, which lost 1 base and 7 bases, there was a span of 14 bases. This CDR3 is 14 amino acids long. The germline CDR1 and CDR2 sequences are LNHDA and SQIVND (reference sequence). This TCR was recovered from an adult with an advanced solid tumor such as melanoma, head and neck, liver or kidney cancer. The sample was CD4+ or CD8+ T cells sorted from blood, taken in a trial of the OX40 agonist ivuxolimab. The chain joins TRBV19 to TRBJ2-7; D is perhaps TRBD1 (5 bases). The CDR3 sequence is CASSIGYRPREQYF. The CDR3 bases are TGTGCCAGTAGTATAGGGTACAGGCCCAGGGAGCAGTACTTC.